One sample yielded the 14 T cell receptor beta chains listed below, sequenced in a study of T-cell reconstitution after alpha-beta-depleted transplantation in children. A TCRbeta library incorporating unique molecular identifiers was prepared. MiXCR was run by TCRdb on the PCR reads, yielding one entry per CDR3 protein. The sample consists of some 550,000 distinct CDR3 sequences, 23% of them appearing once. This sample comprised PBMCs, mostly from graft donor cells, obtained 360 days after TCRalphabeta/CD19-depleted stem cell transplant. These receptors all stem from a boy under three years old who had a stem cell transplant for acute myeloid leukemia, so the T cells may come from the graft donor.

The chain joins TRBV7-9 to TRBJ2-4; 8 positions match TRBD2. The germline V gene has CDR1 SEHNR and CDR2 FQNEAQ (reference sequence). Losses at the gene ends were 5 bases for V and 6 bases for J; bases not matched to a gene: 12. The CDR3 is made up of 16 amino acids. CDR3 residues: CASSPSGGGPLNIQYF. DNA of the CDR3: TGTGCCAGCAGCCCCTCTGGCGGGGGGCCACTAAACATTCAGTACTTC.

This clonotype appeared many times. As DNA, the CDR3 is TGTGCCAGCAGTAGTCCATCGGGTATCAGGAGGGATGAGCAGTTCTTC. Translating it yields CASSSPSGIRRDEQFF. The chain couples TRBV12-3 or TRBV12-4 to TRBJ2-1; a possible D gene is TRBD2 (6 bases). V lost 5 bases and J 8 bases, leaving 22 bases between the germline ends. The CDR3 is 16 amino acids.

This clonotype was counted only a few times. The V call is TRBV11-2, the J call TRBJ2-3; the D gene is possibly TRBD1 (6 bases). This CDR3 region has 18 residues. V lost 0 bases, J lost 6 bases, and 22 bases lay in between. Per germline, CDR1 SGHAT and CDR2 FQNNGV. CDR3 nucleotide sequence: TGTGCCAGCAGCTTAGAGAGGGTGGTGGGGGCGCCACTCGATACGCAGTATTTT. It specifies CASSLERVVGAPLDTQYF.

This clonotype has ten or more counts. The gene calls are TRBV28 and TRBJ1-5; possible D gene TRBD1, 5 bases. The CDR3 is made up of 12 amino acids. Germline values: CDR1 MDHEN, CDR2 SYDVKM. V lost 4 bases, J lost 15 bases, and 16 bases lay in between. CDR3 loop: CASSWGGVARHF. Written as DNA, the CDR3 is TGTGCCAGCAGTTGGGGGGGAGTAGCTCGGCATTTT.

The chain combines TRBV5-1 with TRBJ2-5; D may be TRBD2 (6 bases). The germline gives CDR1 SGHRS, CDR2 YFSETQ. The CDR3 runs to 16 residues. V was trimmed by 0 bases and J by 5 bases, leaving 17 bases between them. CDR3 sequence reads: CASSLVSGGVGETQYF. The CDR3 DNA reads as TGCGCCAGCAGCTTGGTGTCCGGCGGGGTAGGGGAGACCCAGTACTTC.

This clonotype was recorded at least ten times. The chain recombines TRBV29-1 with TRBJ2-1, with 7 bases aligning to TRBD1. CDR3 length: 13 residues. The V and J ends lost 4 bases and 5 bases, in that order; junction bases with no gene match: 5. Per germline, CDR1 SQVTM and CDR2 ANQGSEA. The CDR3 DNA sequence: TGCAGCGTTGGACAGGGTTTGGACAATGAGCAGTTCTTC. As protein: CSVGQGLDNEQFF.

The genes are TRBV5-1 and TRBJ2-5; 11 nucleotides line up with TRBD1. The V gene's germline CDR1 is SGHRS and CDR2 YFSETQ. This CDR3 is 21 amino acids long. After removal of 0 bases from V and 1 base from J, the junction contained 17 bases not matched to a gene. The CDR3 DNA is TGCGCCAGCAGCTTGGCCATTAGGACAGGGGGCCCCCTCGGGAGCCAAGAGACCCAGTACTTC. Protein: CASSLAIRTGGPLGSQETQYF.

V and J are TRBV27 and TRBJ1-2; the D is unclear. V gave up 3 bases and J gave up 5 bases, with 10 bases separating them. Germline assignment: CDR1 MNHEY and CDR2 SMNVEV (reference sequence). The CDR3 is 13 residues long. The CDR3 DNA is TGTGCCAGCAGTTTTCCTTCGGGGTATGGCTACACCTTC. Protein: CASSFPSGYGYTF.

The sample holds many counts of this clonotype. The rearrangement links TRBV5-1 to TRBJ2-7; TRBD1 is a possible D gene (5 bases). V gave up 4 bases and J gave up 5 bases, with 13 bases separating them. The CDR3 sequence is 13 residues long. Germline assignment: CDR1 SGHRS and CDR2 YFSETQ. In DNA, the CDR3 is TGCGCCAGCAGCCCAATCACAGGCGACGAGCAGTACTTC. This sequence encodes CASSPITGDEQYF.

The CDR3 DNA is TGCAGTGCTAGTGCAGGGGTTTCAATTCAGGAAGTCCCCCAATGGAACATTCAGTACTTC. Amino acid sequence: CSASAGVSIQEVPQWNIQYF. The chain uses TRBV20-1 and TRBJ2-4; perhaps TRBD1 as D (6 bases). The germline V and J ends were trimmed by 3 bases and 7 bases, with 34 bases remaining between them. The CDR3 is made up of 20 amino acids. Germline values: CDR1 DFQATT, CDR2 SNEGSKA (reference sequence).

There are many counts of this clonotype. The chain has TRBV11-2 and TRBJ2-1; possible D gene TRBD2, 6 bases. CDR3 length: 14 residues. V lost 2 bases and J lost 3, with 8 bases in between. CDR1 and CDR2 (germline): SGHAT, FQNNGV. The CDR3 nucleotides are TGTGCCAGCAGCTTAATGGGACTCTACAATGAGCAGTTCTTC. Translating it yields CASSLMGLYNEQFF.

This chain joins TRBV7-3 and TRBJ2-7; 7 nucleotides agree with TRBD2. Losses at the gene ends were 0 bases for V and 4 bases for J; bases not matched to a gene: 12. CDR1 is SGHTA and CDR2 is FQGTGA in the germline V gene. The CDR3 runs 17 residues. DNA for the CDR3: TGTGCCAGCAGCTTAACGGGGGGGAACGGGAGCCCGTACGAGCAGTACTTC. It yields the protein CASSLTGGNGSPYEQYF.

The sample holds a few counts of this clonotype. The chain couples TRBV7-2 to TRBJ2-7; D gene unclear. Germline CDR1 reads SGHTA; CDR2 reads FQGNSA. This CDR3 has 15 amino acids. Between the trimmed V and J ends, which lost 0 bases and 1 base, there was a span of 10 bases. CDR3 region: CASSLAVGPSYEQYF. CDR3 bases: TGTGCCAGCAGCTTAGCGGTGGGCCCTTCCTACGAGCAGTACTTC.

This clonotype was seen ten or more times. V gene TRBV28 combines with J gene TRBJ1-2; no firm D call. The CDR3 consists of 16 residues. CDR1 is MDHEN and CDR2 is SYDVKM in the germline V gene. Trimming removed 5 bases at V and 2 bases at J, with 18 bases between. CDR3 bases: TGTGCCAGCAGTATCCATCCCCCCAGGCCCAACTATGGCTACACCTTC. It translates to CASSIHPPRPNYGYTF.